These T cell receptor beta chains were read from a single sample in a study of blood T cell repertoires in COVID-19. The assay was immunoSEQ multiplex PCR, and TCRdb's table has in-frame clones only and misses some. The sample lists fewer than 350,000 clones; 89% were seen once. Sequencing input: PBMCs or T cells enriched from blood (not recorded which). The receptors originated from a man in his sixties who had recovered from COVID-19. CDR3s include the opening cysteine and the closing phenylalanine or tryptophan. The D gene is left open where the match is weak. Clone size is not always given. Where it is, it says once, few, many or a class for expanded clones.

d_call j_call clone_size v_call cdr3_aa
TRBD1 TRBJ1-2 NA TRBV2 CASSKLDRSINYGYTF
NA TRBJ1-5 NA TRBV18 CASSPLANSNQPQHF
TRBD1 TRBJ2-1 NA TRBV19 CASSSPSGQGLAGRYNEQFF
TRBD1 TRBJ2-1 few TRBV28 CASSPGQGSMNEQFF
NA TRBJ1-1 once TRBV19 CASSIGSPRPEAFF
NA TRBJ1-5 NA TRBV9 CASSVDGITGTQPQHF
NA TRBJ2-5 NA TRBV28 CASSLRSNSQETQYF
NA TRBJ2-7 NA TRBV3-1/TRBV3-2 CASSQGVETYEQYF
TRBD2 TRBJ2-2 NA TRBV7-6 CASSSRIRGANTGELFF
TRBD2 TRBJ2-5 NA TRBV3-1/TRBV3-2 CASSESGSRMETQYF
NA TRBJ1-5 NA TRBV19 CASSISRTGNQPQHF
TRBD2 TRBJ2-2 once TRBV9 CASTLGEGPTTGELFF
TRBD2 TRBJ2-1 NA TRBV3-1/TRBV3-2 CASSQDTFGREAYNEQFF
TRBD1 TRBJ2-6 NA TRBV24-1 CATSGGATGANVLTF
NA TRBJ1-2 few TRBV29-1 CSVEDPLKGDDYGYTF
NA TRBJ1-2 NA TRBV5-1 CASSLTPGQRGYTF
TRBD1 TRBJ1-2 NA TRBV28 CASRVQGAIYGYTF
NA TRBJ2-7 NA TRBV28 CASSPGQRAPYEQYF
NA TRBJ1-6 NA TRBV15 CATSRAGGGFENSPLHF
NA TRBJ1-2 once TRBV2 CASSESGIYGYTF
NA TRBJ2-7 NA TRBV4-1 CASSQDWQVFYEQYF
NA TRBJ1-4 NA TRBV19 CASSDTANEKLFF
NA TRBJ2-7 NA TRBV4-2 CASSHAGLSYEQYF
NA TRBJ2-2 few TRBV7-2 CASSLARAGELFF
TRBD1 TRBJ1-3 NA TRBV28 CASTIGGQAFSGNTIYF
TRBD2 TRBJ2-1 once TRBV11-2 CASSFGGSRENEQFF
TRBD1 TRBJ1-6 NA TRBV5-1 CASSPETGGGSPLHF
TRBD1 TRBJ2-5 NA TRBV5-1 CASSLAAGGGSEETQYF
NA TRBJ1-1 NA TRBV11-3 CASSFDSYTEAFF
TRBD2 TRBJ2-1 once TRBV28 CASKYSAGVSEQFF
NA TRBJ2-7 NA TRBV4-1 CASSQAFTWESYEQYF
TRBD1 TRBJ1-2 NA TRBV19 CASRWTGGAYGYTF
TRBD2 TRBJ2-4 NA TRBV29-1 CSVEDRETSGRNIQYF
NA TRBJ2-7 NA TRBV19 CASRNREGIEQYF
TRBD2 TRBJ2-3 NA TRBV27 CASSFRSMGRAPDTQYF
TRBD1 TRBJ2-3 NA TRBV18 CASSPDRITDTQYF
TRBD1 TRBJ1-2 NA TRBV7-2 CASSLSGGRNYGYTF
NA TRBJ1-1 NA TRBV5-1 CASSFDRPTTEAFF
TRBD2 TRBJ2-3 NA TRBV5-5 CASSLRTSAKEDTQYF
NA TRBJ2-5 few TRBV19 CASSIRRAETQYF
NA TRBJ2-3 NA TRBV6-5 CASSYSPRRSTDTQYF
NA TRBJ2-7 NA TRBV5-1 CASAEGGLSLYEQYF
TRBD1 TRBJ2-3 once TRBV18 CASSHRLPGTDTDTQYF
TRBD1 TRBJ2-1 few TRBV7-3 CASSLGQGHNEQFF
TRBD1 TRBJ2-3 NA TRBV19 CASSFRQGVADTQYF
TRBD1 TRBJ2-1 NA TRBV24-1 CATGWDRGTTEQFF
NA TRBJ2-5 NA TRBV2 CASSAPGVPEETQYF
TRBD2 TRBJ2-7 NA TRBV28 CASSFRLAGAAEQYF
NA TRBJ2-2 NA TRBV7-9 CASSLASGIGELFF
TRBD2 TRBJ2-7 NA TRBV9 CASSVGDSGISYEQYF
NA TRBJ2-7 NA TRBV10-2 CASQDYEQYF
TRBD1 TRBJ2-5 NA TRBV5-1 CASSAGTGDETQYF
NA TRBJ1-2 NA TRBV28 CAIIGAGNYGYTF
NA TRBJ1-2 NA TRBV28 CASTQSPYYGYTF
TRBD2 TRBJ2-5 NA TRBV28 CASSLFQGTSGSSAETQYF
NA TRBJ1-2 NA TRBV7-2 CAAVQINYGYTF